These T cell receptor beta chains were read from a single sample in a study of control samples from healthy donors and cancer patients. This table comes from immunoSEQ multiplex PCR, and its TCRdb copy is limited to in-frame clones, with some not included. The data contain 120,000 or so clones, roughly 89% of them singletons. Sequenced: blood. The receptor source for this set is a man aged 30-40 years in good health. Both conserved end residues are part of each CDR3. Fields, in order: J gene, clone size, D gene, V gene, CDR3 DNA, CDR3 protein. A D gene is named only where the DNA matches it firmly. Clone sizes are given selectively: once, few, many, or a class where the clone is expanded.

J: TRBJ1-1
size: -
D: -
V: TRBV27
DNA: TGTGCCAGCAGTTTCCGGGGGATGTGGACTGAAGCTTTCTTT
CDR3: CASSFRGMWTEAFF

J: TRBJ2-3
size: few
D: -
V: TRBV25-1
DNA: TGTGCCAGCAGTGAATATAGCCCCGCTAACACAGATACGCAGTATTTT
CDR3: CASSEYSPANTDTQYF

J: TRBJ2-5
size: -
D: -
V: TRBV2
DNA: TGTGCCAGCAGTGTAGGTGGCCCGGAGACCCAGTACTTC
CDR3: CASSVGGPETQYF

J: TRBJ2-5
size: -
D: TRBD2
V: TRBV5-6
DNA: TGTGCCAGCAGCCGGGAGGCTTGGGGAGAGACCCAGTACTTC
CDR3: CASSREAWGETQYF

J: TRBJ2-1
size: -
D: -
V: TRBV6-2/TRBV6-3
DNA: TGTGCCAGCAGTTACTTTGGGGGTACGGGCAATGAGCAGTTCTTC
CDR3: CASSYFGGTGNEQFF

J: TRBJ1-1
size: once
D: TRBD1
V: TRBV18
DNA: TGTGCCAGCTCACCAAGCCAGGGGGCTGAAGCTTTCTTT
CDR3: CASSPSQGAEAFF

J: TRBJ1-1
size: -
D: -
V: TRBV10-1
DNA: TGCGCCAGGGGGCCTCCTTGGGCTGAAGCTTTCTTT
CDR3: CARGPPWAEAFF

J: TRBJ1-5
size: -
D: -
V: TRBV5-8
DNA: TGTGCCAGCAGCTTGGGGACAGCGTTTTATAGCAATCAGCCCCAGCATTTT
CDR3: CASSLGTAFYSNQPQHF

J: TRBJ2-1
size: once
D: TRBD2
V: TRBV29-1
DNA: TGCAGCGTAGGGGGACTAGCGGGGGCCCCCGGCGGAGAGCAGTTCTTC
CDR3: CSVGGLAGAPGGEQFF

J: TRBJ1-1
size: once
D: -
V: TRBV5-1
DNA: TGCGCCAGCAGCTTTTCCGGGCTGGACACTGAAGCTTTCTTT
CDR3: CASSFSGLDTEAFF

J: TRBJ1-1
size: -
D: TRBD1
V: TRBV7-9
DNA: TGTGCCAGCAGCTATGCCTGGGGGACAGGGTTCACTGAAGCTTTCTTT
CDR3: CASSYAWGTGFTEAFF

J: TRBJ1-4
size: few
D: TRBD1
V: TRBV19
DNA: TGTGCCAGTAAACAGGGGGCCGATGAAAAACTGTTTTTT
CDR3: CASKQGADEKLFF

J: TRBJ2-2
size: -
D: -
V: TRBV18
DNA: TGTGCCAGCTCACCAAATTCGAACACCGGGGAGCTGTTTTTT
CDR3: CASSPNSNTGELFF

J: TRBJ2-3
size: -
D: -
V: TRBV4-1
DNA: TGCGCCAGCAGCCAACAACAGCGTCATCTCACAGATACGCAGTATTTT
CDR3: CASSQQQRHLTDTQYF

J: TRBJ1-2
size: once
D: -
V: TRBV7-3
DNA: TGTGCCAGCAGCTTGAACAGTGCTAACTATGGCTACACCTTC
CDR3: CASSLNSANYGYTF

J: TRBJ1-4
size: -
D: -
V: TRBV27
DNA: TGTGCCAGCAGTCTCCACCTTAATGAAAAACTGTTTTTT
CDR3: CASSLHLNEKLFF

J: TRBJ2-5
size: -
D: -
V: TRBV15
DNA: TGTGCCACCAGCAGTAGGACAGCCCAAGAGACCCAGTACTTC
CDR3: CATSSRTAQETQYF

J: TRBJ1-4
size: -
D: -
V: TRBV15
DNA: TGTGCCACCAGCAGAGATACAGGGAGGAATGAAAAACTGTTTTTT
CDR3: CATSRDTGRNEKLFF

J: TRBJ1-2
size: -
D: TRBD1
V: TRBV19
DNA: TGTGCCAGTAGTATATCAGGACAGGACCTCTATGGCTACACCTTC
CDR3: CASSISGQDLYGYTF

J: TRBJ2-6
size: -
D: -
V: TRBV14
DNA: TGTGCCAGCAGCCATTTATTACAGGCTGGGGCCAACGTCCTGACTTTC
CDR3: CASSHLLQAGANVLTF

J: TRBJ1-1
size: once
D: -
V: TRBV10-3
DNA: TGTGCCATCAGTGAGTTGGAGGGCTTGAACACTGAAGCTTTCTTT
CDR3: CAISELEGLNTEAFF

J: TRBJ1-3
size: -
D: -
V: TRBV28
DNA: TGTGCCAGCAGCTCCCCTACAGGGAACTTAGGAAACACCATATATTTT
CDR3: CASSSPTGNLGNTIYF